Detailed here is one T cell receptor (beta chain). This CDR3 region has 15 residues. Clones were sequenced by immunoSEQ multiplex PCR, and TCRdb holds only the in-frame ones, with some missing. The data contain roughly 280,000 clones, roughly 90% of them singletons. The entry originates in a study of blood T cell repertoires in COVID-19. J is TRBJ2-2 and V is TRBV21-1; TRBD1, the table's D call, lacks a check against the DNA. TRBV21-1 is given as a pseudogene. The source of this sequence is a young man with active or convalescent COVID-19. Sequencing input: peripheral blood. CDR3 bases: TGTGCCAGCAGCGCCCGACAGGGAAACACCGGGGAGCTGTTTTTT. It translates to CASSARQGNTGELFF.